The 4 T cell receptor beta chains presented below share a single source sample, sequenced in a study of blood T cell repertoires in COVID-19. Sequencing used immunoSEQ multiplex PCR; TCRdb keeps in-frame clones, though not all of them. The sample carries 65,000 to 75,000 clones, roughly 80% recorded once. The sample taken for sequencing was peripheral blood. These receptors all stem from a human donor in a cohort sampled during active COVID-19.

The chain links TRBV6-1 to TRBJ1-1; 8 positions agree with TRBD1. The trim removed 1 base at V and 6 bases at J, leaving 13 bases unmatched. The V gene's germline CDR1 is MNHNS and CDR2 SASEGT. The CDR3 loop spans 17 amino acids. This CDR3 reads CASSEGQGMRSGAEAFF. The CDR3 DNA reads TGTGCCAGCAGTGAAGGACAGGGGATGCGGTCAGGCGCTGAAGCTTTCTTT.

The chain links TRBV5-6 to TRBJ2-1; D ambiguous. This CDR3 is 16 amino acids long. Trimming shortened V by 4 bases and J by 0 bases, and 14 bases separated the two germline ends. Germline lookup yields CDR1 SGHDT and CDR2 YYEEEE. The CDR3 loop is CASSLFYRSSYNEQFF. CDR3 coding DNA: TGTGCCAGCAGCCTATTTTACCGTTCCTCCTACAATGAGCAGTTCTTC.

The rearrangement joins TRBV27 to TRBJ2-3; 8 bases match TRBD1. CDR3 length equals 15 residues. The germline V gene encodes CDR1 MNHEY and CDR2 SMNVEV (reference sequence). The V segment lost 6 bases and the J segment 3 bases; nucleotides outside the gene matches: 8. The CDR3, as DNA: TGTGCCAGCAGCAACCGGGACAGGAAGACAGATACGCAGTATTTT. It encodes CASSNRDRKTDTQYF.

Here the CDR3 reads CASSQARGAAYEQYF. In DNA form, the CDR3 reads TGTGCCAGCAGCCAAGCCCGGGGGGCTGCCTACGAGCAGTACTTC. The chain has TRBV3-1 (or the pseudogene TRBV3-2) and TRBJ2-7; D perhaps matches TRBD2 (7 bases). The CDR3 contains 15 residues. Trimming shortened V by 1 base and J by 2 bases, and 12 bases separated the two germline ends. In germline, CDR1 is LGHDT, CDR2 YNNKEL (reference sequence).